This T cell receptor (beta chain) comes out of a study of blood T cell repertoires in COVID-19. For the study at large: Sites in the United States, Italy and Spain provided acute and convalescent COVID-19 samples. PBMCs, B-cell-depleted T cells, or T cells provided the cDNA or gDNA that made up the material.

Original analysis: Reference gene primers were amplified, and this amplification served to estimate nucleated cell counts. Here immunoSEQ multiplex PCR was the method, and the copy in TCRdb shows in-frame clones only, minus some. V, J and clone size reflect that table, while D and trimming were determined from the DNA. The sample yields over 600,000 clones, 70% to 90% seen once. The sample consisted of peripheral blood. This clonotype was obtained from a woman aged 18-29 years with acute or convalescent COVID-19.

CDR3 sequence reads: CAISLDRNSPLHF. The CDR3 DNA reads TGTGCCATCAGTTTGGACAGAAATTCACCCCTCCACTTT. This chain links TRBV10-3 with TRBJ1-6; TRBD1 might be the D (6 bases). The CDR3 runs to 13 residues. The V gene lost 5 bases and the J gene lost 7 bases, with 9 bases spanning the gap. Germline V gene sequence: CDR1 ENHRY, CDR2 SYGVKD.